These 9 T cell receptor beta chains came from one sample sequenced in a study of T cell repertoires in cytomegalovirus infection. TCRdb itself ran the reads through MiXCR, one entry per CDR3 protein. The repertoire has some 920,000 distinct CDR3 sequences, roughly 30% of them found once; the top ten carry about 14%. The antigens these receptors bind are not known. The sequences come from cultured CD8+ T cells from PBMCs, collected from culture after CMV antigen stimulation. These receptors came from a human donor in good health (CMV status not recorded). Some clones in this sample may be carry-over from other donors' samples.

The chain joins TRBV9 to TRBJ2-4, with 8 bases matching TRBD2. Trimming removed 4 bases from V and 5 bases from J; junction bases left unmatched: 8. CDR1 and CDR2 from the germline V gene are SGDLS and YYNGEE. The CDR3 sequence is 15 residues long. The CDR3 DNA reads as TGTGCCAGCAGCCCGGACTTGCGGGGGGAAAACATTCAGTACTTC. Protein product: CASSPDLRGENIQYF.

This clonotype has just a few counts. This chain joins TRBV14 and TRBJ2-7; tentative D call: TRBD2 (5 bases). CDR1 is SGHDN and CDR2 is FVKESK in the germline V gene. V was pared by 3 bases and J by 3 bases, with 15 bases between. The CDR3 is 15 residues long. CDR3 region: CASSHPRTGIYEQYF. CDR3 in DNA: TGTGCCAGCAGCCACCCCAGGACTGGGATCTACGAGCAGTACTTC.

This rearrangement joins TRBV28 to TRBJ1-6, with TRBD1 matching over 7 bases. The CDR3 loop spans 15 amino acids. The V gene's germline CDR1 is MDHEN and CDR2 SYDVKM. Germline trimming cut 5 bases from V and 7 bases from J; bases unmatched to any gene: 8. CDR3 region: CASSPKDRKNSPLHF. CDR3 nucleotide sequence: TGTGCCAGCAGTCCAAAGGACAGGAAGAATTCACCCCTCCACTTT.

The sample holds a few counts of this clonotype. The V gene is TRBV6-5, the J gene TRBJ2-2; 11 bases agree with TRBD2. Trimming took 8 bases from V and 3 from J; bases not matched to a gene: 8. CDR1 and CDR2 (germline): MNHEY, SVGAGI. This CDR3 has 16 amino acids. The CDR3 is CASGFPGLADTGELFF. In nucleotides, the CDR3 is TGTGCCAGCGGATTCCCGGGACTAGCGGACACCGGGGAGCTGTTTTTT.

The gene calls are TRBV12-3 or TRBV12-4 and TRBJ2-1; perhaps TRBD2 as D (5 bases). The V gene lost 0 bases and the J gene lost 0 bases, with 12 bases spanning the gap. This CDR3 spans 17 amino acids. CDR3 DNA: TGTGCCAGCAGTTTAGCTCGGGGTGCGAGCTCCTACAATGAGCAGTTCTTC. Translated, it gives CASSLARGASSYNEQFF.

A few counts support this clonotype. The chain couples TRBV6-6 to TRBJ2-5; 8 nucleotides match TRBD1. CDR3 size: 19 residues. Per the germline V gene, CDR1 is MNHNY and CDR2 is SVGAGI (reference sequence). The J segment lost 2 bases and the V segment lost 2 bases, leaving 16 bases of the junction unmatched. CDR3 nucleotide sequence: TGTGCCAGCAGTTACCCTAGGACAGGGTACGAACCGAAACAAGAGACCCAGTACTTC. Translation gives CASSYPRTGYEPKQETQYF.

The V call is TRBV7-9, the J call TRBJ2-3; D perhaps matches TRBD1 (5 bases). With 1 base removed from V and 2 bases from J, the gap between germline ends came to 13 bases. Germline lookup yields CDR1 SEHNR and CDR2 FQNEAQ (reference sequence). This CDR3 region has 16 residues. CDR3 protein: CASSLEVGGHTDTQYF. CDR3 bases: TGTGCCAGCAGCTTAGAAGTGGGCGGACACACAGATACGCAGTATTTT.

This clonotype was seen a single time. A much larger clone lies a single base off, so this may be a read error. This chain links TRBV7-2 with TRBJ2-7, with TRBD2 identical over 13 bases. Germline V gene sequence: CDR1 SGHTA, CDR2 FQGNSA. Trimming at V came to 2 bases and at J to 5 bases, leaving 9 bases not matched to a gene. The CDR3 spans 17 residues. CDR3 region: CTSSLPGLAGVSNEQYF. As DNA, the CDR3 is TGTACCAGCAGCTTACCAGGACTAGCGGGGGTCTCGAACGAGCAGTACTTC.

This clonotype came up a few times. In DNA, the CDR3 is TGTGCCAGCAGTTTTCTATTGCAGGGGGCGGATGGGGAGCTGTTTTTT. It translates to CASSFLLQGADGELFF. The V and J genes are TRBV12-3 or TRBV12-4 and TRBJ2-2; 8 nucleotides match TRBD1. Trimming removed 3 bases from V and 8 bases from J; junction bases left unmatched: 11. The CDR3 totals 16 residues.